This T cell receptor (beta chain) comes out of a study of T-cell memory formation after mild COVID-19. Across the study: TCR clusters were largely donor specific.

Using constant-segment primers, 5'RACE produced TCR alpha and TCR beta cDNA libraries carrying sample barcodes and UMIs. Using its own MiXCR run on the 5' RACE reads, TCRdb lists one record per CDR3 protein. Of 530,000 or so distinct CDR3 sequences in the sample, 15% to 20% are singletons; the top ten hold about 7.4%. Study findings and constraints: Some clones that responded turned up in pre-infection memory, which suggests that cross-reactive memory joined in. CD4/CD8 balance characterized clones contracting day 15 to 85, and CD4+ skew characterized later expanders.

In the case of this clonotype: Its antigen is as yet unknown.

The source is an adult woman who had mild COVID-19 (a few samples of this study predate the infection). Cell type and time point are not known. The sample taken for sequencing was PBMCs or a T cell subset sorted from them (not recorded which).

The CDR3 protein is CATSRGAHYSNQPQHF. The CDR3 coding sequence is TGTGCCACCAGCAGGGGAGCACATTATAGCAATCAGCCCCAGCATTTT. The chain links TRBV15 to TRBJ1-5, with unresolved D. The ends were cut back, 3 bases at V and 0 bases at J, with 12 bases in the middle. The CDR3 loop spans 16 amino acids. The germline V gene has CDR1 LNHNV and CDR2 YYDKDF (reference sequence). The entire variable domain, with the rest obtained from reference TRBV15 and TRBJ1-5, is as follows: DAMVIQNPRYQVTQFGKPVTLSCSQTLNHNVMYWYQQKSSQAPKLLFHYYDKDFNNEADTPDNFQSRRPNTSFCFLDIRSPGLGDTAMYLCATSRGAHYSNQPQHFGDGTRLSIL.